This TCR beta chain was observed in a study of regulatory T cells in long-lasting Graves disease. Study summary: Disease was considered persistent Graves' disease after over 5 years of antithyroid drugs (with positive TSH receptor antibodies). Notes on the study in general: Persistent cases favored TRBV28, TRBJ1-2 and TRBJ2-5.

This clonotype showed up many times. The antigen is not known. The CDR3 covers 15 residues. The germline V gene encodes CDR1 SGHAT and CDR2 FQNNGV. The ends lost 1 base at V and 3 bases at J; junction bases unmatched: 0. Through Arm-PCR of CDR3 regions and iRepertoire HTBI primers, TCR beta libraries were built. TCRdb reprocessed the multiplex PCR reads via MiXCR and lists one record per CDR3 protein. The table shows 700,000 or so distinct CDR3 sequences, with about 32% occurring only once. As to time point: persistent/refractory GD, antithyroid drugs over 5 years with positive TRAb. PBMCs provided the RNA from which the TCR library was made. American Thyroid Association guidelines defined Graves' disease diagnosis.

The sample in question was peripheral blood mononuclear cells (PBMCs), obtained when the disease was refractory, from a patient treated with antithyroid drugs. The gene calls are TRBV11-2 and TRBJ2-7; 13 positions agree with TRBD2. The TCR sequence derives from a female donor with Graves disease. The CDR3 loop reads CASSLGLAGGYEQYF. Written as DNA, the CDR3 is TGTGCCAGCAGCTTAGGACTAGCGGGAGGCTACGAGCAGTACTTC.